The 22 T cell receptor beta chains below come from one sample, sequenced in a study of technical replicates of blood from four donors. The method was immunoSEQ multiplex PCR; TCRdb's version includes in-frame clones alone and lacks a portion of them. Seen here are over 75,000 clones, around 97% observed once, and the top ten hold around 0.28%. The sample comprised T cells isolated from PBMCs. These receptors were collected from a human donor in good health.

This rearrangement joins TRBV19 to TRBJ2-1, with TRBD1 matching over 7 bases. Germline values: CDR1 LNHDA, CDR2 SQIVND (reference sequence). The V gene end was trimmed by 1 base and the J gene end by 15 bases; junction bases not matched to a gene: 18. The CDR3 runs 16 residues. The CDR3 sequence is CASSIAPGQSKREMFF. In DNA, the CDR3 is TGTGCCAGTAGTATAGCTCCGGGACAGTCGAAGAGGGAGATGTTCTTC.

This chain links TRBV5-1 with TRBJ2-1, with TRBD2 as a possible D gene (6 bases). Germline-derived CDR1 and CDR2 are SGHRS and YFSETQ. Deletions cut 0 bases from V and 4 bases from J, with 14 bases between. The CDR3 is 16 amino acids. CDR3 sequence: CASSLGSGTLYNEQFF. As DNA, the CDR3 is TGCGCCAGCAGCTTGGGGTCCGGGACTTTGTACAATGAGCAGTTCTTC.

To note about this clone: Given the absence of the conserved phenylalanine or tryptophan at the CDR3 end, a read error is likely. The V and J genes are TRBV19 and TRBJ1-2; D uncertain. The CDR3 totals 11 residues. The germline V gene has CDR1 LNHDA and CDR2 SQIVND (reference sequence). Deletions cut 9 bases from V and 3 bases from J, with 8 bases between. In DNA, the CDR3 is TGTGCCAGCCGATATTACTATGGCTACACCCTC. This translates into CASRYYYGYTL.

The chain employs TRBV10-2 and TRBJ2-7; 10 nucleotides match TRBD2. The CDR3 contains 14 residues. Germline assignment: CDR1 WSHSY and CDR2 SAAADI. V shed 6 bases and J 5 bases; nucleotides not matched to a gene: 7. Here the CDR3 reads CASRVAGGIDEQYF. Written as DNA, the CDR3 is TGCGCCAGCAGGGTAGCGGGAGGCATTGACGAGCAGTACTTC.

V usage is TRBV2 and J usage is TRBJ2-3; 9 nucleotides match TRBD2. V lost 8 bases and J lost 2; bases outside the gene matches: 5. The length of the CDR3 is 14 residues. From germline, CDR1 is SNHLY and CDR2 FYNNEI. CDR3 residues: CASQPGLATDTQYF. The CDR3 DNA reads as TGTGCCAGCCAGCCGGGACTAGCCACAGATACGCAGTATTTT.

The chain joins TRBV11-3 to TRBJ2-1, with 11 bases lining up with TRBD2. The V gene's germline CDR1 is SGHNT and CDR2 YENEEA. CDR3 length: 17 amino acids. With V trimmed by 1 base and J by 4 bases, 6 bases remained unmatched. CDR3 in amino acids: CASSLVFVAGGYNEQFF. The CDR3 DNA reads as TGTGCCAGCAGCTTAGTCTTCGTAGCGGGAGGGTACAATGAGCAGTTCTTC.

This chain connects TRBV2 to TRBJ2-7; 7 positions match TRBD1. CDR1 is SNHLY and CDR2 is FYNNEI in the germline V gene. The CDR3 has 15 amino acids. The V and J ends lost 6 bases and 3 bases, in that order; junction bases with no gene match: 11. The CDR3 here is CASSASPGTVYEQYF. Written as DNA, the CDR3 is TGTGCCAGCAGCGCCTCCCCCGGGACAGTCTACGAGCAGTACTTC. The entire variable domain, with the rest obtained from reference TRBV2 and TRBJ2-7, is as follows: EPEVTQTPSHQVTQMGQEVILRCVPISNHLYFYWYRQILGQKVEFLVSFYNNEISEKSEIFDDQFSVERPDGSNFTLKIRSTKLEDSAMYFCASSASPGTVYEQYFGPGTRLTVT.

This chain links TRBV6-5 with TRBJ2-1, with D possibly matching TRBD2 (5 bases). The CDR3 runs to 13 residues. Between the trimmed V and J ends, which lost 4 bases and 8 bases, there was a span of 12 bases. The germline CDR1 and CDR2 sequences are MNHEY and SVGAGI. The CDR3 DNA reads TGTGCCAGCAGTTTAGGGAGTTGGGATGAGCAGTTCTTC. Protein product: CASSLGSWDEQFF.

The V and J genes are TRBV28 and TRBJ2-7; perhaps TRBD2 as D (5 bases). From germline, CDR1 is MDHEN and CDR2 SYDVKM. Deletions cut 5 bases from V and 2 bases from J, with 19 bases between. The length of the CDR3 is 16 residues. CDR3 region: CASSPTYLARTYEQYF. DNA for the CDR3: TGTGCCAGCAGTCCAACCTACCTAGCCCGTACCTACGAGCAGTACTTC.

V gene TRBV11-2 combines with J gene TRBJ2-7; 9 bases align to TRBD2. This CDR3 comprises 15 residues. J gave up 3 bases and V 5 bases, and 8 bases lay outside the gene matches. Germline V gives CDR1 SGHAT, CDR2 FQNNGV. Here the CDR3 DNA reads TGTGCCAGCAGCCGCGCGGGGGGGACAGTCTACGAGCAGTACTTC. It is translated as CASSRAGGTVYEQYF.

The rearrangement joins TRBV19 to TRBJ1-5; D gene ambiguous. CDR1 is LNHDA, CDR2 SQIVND, per germline (reference sequence). V lost 1 base to trimming and J lost 9 bases, with 7 bases between them. This CDR3 has 12 residues. The CDR3 DNA is TGTGCCAGTAGTATAGTCGCCGGGCCCCAGCATTTT. This sequence encodes CASSIVAGPQHF.

CDR3 DNA: TGTGCCAGCAGCTGGGGGACTAGCAGGACGGGCGGGGAGCTGTTTTTT. Amino acids: CASSWGTSRTGGELFF. This chain links TRBV7-8 with TRBJ2-2; TRBD2 aligns across 9 bases. The ends lost 4 bases at V and 7 bases at J; junction bases unmatched: 10. Germline V gene data show CDR1 as SGHVS and CDR2 as FQNEAQ. The CDR3 covers 16 residues.

The chain joins TRBV4-1 to TRBJ2-2; TRBD2 agrees at 8 bases. Germline V CDR1 and CDR2: MGHRA, YSYEKL. Trimming removed 0 bases from V and 2 bases from J; junction bases left unmatched: 11. The CDR3 totals 19 residues. The CDR3 is CASSQDPHTSGFNTGELFF. The CDR3 DNA sequence: TGCGCCAGCAGCCAAGACCCGCATACTAGCGGCTTTAACACCGGGGAGCTGTTTTTT.

J is TRBJ2-1 and V is TRBV27; 12 bases agree with TRBD2. CDR1 and CDR2 (germline): MNHEY, SMNVEV (reference sequence). CDR3 length: 20 amino acids. V was clipped by 2 bases and J by 0 bases; unmatched bases: 11. Here the CDR3 reads CASSLLRLAGALGSYNEQFF. For the CDR3, the DNA is TGTGCCAGCAGTTTACTCCGACTAGCGGGAGCTTTAGGCTCCTACAATGAGCAGTTCTTC.

The chain uses TRBV6-1 and TRBJ1-1, with D uncertain. CDR1 and CDR2 (germline): MNHNS, SASEGT. The V end lost 5 bases, the J end lost 10 bases, and 11 bases lay between the germline ends. The CDR3 extends over 11 amino acids. The CDR3 sequence is CASSYSGPAFF. The CDR3 DNA is TGTGCCAGCAGTTATAGTGGTCCAGCTTTCTTT.

The gene calls are TRBV28 and TRBJ1-4; 9 bases are shared with TRBD1. CDR1 and CDR2 (germline): MDHEN, SYDVKM. Trimming cost V 4 bases and J 0 bases; bases outside gene matches: 24. This CDR3 comprises 23 residues. The CDR3 here is CASSYLIMVEDRGEAATNEKLFF. The CDR3 bases are TGTGCCAGCAGTTACTTAATAATGGTTGAAGACAGGGGGGAGGCTGCAACTAATGAAAAACTGTTTTTT.

The V call is TRBV9, the J call TRBJ2-7, with D maybe TRBD2 (5 bases). The CDR3 is 14 residues long. Germline V gene data show CDR1 as SGDLS and CDR2 as YYNGEE. Trimming took 4 bases from V and 0 from J, leaving 11 bases between them. The CDR3 region is CASSPGLSSYEQYF. The CDR3 nucleotides read TGTGCCAGCAGCCCGGGATTGAGCTCCTACGAGCAGTACTTC.

The genes are TRBV9 and TRBJ2-7; the match to TRBD1 covers 9 bases. Germline lookup yields CDR1 SGDLS and CDR2 YYNGEE. The V segment lost 0 bases and the J segment 6 bases; nucleotides outside the gene matches: 10. The CDR3 has 16 residues. The CDR3: CASSVGGGTGMFEQYF. The CDR3 DNA reads as TGTGCCAGCAGCGTAGGAGGAGGGACAGGGATGTTCGAGCAGTACTTC.

This clone was seen a single time. The chain has TRBV30 and TRBJ2-2; D remains unclear. V was pared by 3 bases and J by 0 bases, with 8 bases between. Looked up from germline, CDR1 is GTSNPN and CDR2 is SVGIG (reference sequence). The CDR3 loop spans 14 amino acids. CDR3 protein: CAWRKLSNTGELFF. The DNA of the CDR3 is TGTGCCTGGAGAAAGCTTTCGAACACCGGGGAGCTGTTTTTT.

This chain uses TRBV5-1 with TRBJ2-7, with D possibly being TRBD1 (6 bases). Germline CDR1 and CDR2: SGHRS and YFSETQ. The ends were cut back, 4 bases at V and 0 bases at J, with 8 bases in the middle. This CDR3 is built from 13 residues. The CDR3, as DNA: TGCGCCAGCAGCCCGGACAGCTCCTACGAGCAGTACTTC. Its protein is CASSPDSSYEQYF. The full variable domain, completed using reference TRBV5-1 and TRBJ2-7, is KAGVTQTPRYLIKTRGQQVTLSCSPISGHRSVSWYQQTPGQGLQFLFEYFSETQRNKGNFPGRFSGRQFSNSRSEMNVSTLELGDSALYLCASSPDSSYEQYFGPGTRLTVT.

The sample holds one count of this clone. This chain joins TRBV7-3 and TRBJ1-2; 9 bases are shared with TRBD1. Germline assignment: CDR1 SGHTA and CDR2 FQGTGA. The CDR3 totals 16 residues. J gave up 4 bases and V 5 bases, and 11 bases lay outside the gene matches. The CDR3 is CASSPRAGQGIYGYTF. CDR3 DNA: TGTGCCAGCAGCCCGCGAGCGGGACAGGGAATCTATGGCTACACCTTC.

The V call is TRBV4-3, the J call TRBJ2-3, with D perhaps TRBD1 (6 bases). CDR1 LGHNA and CDR2 YSLEER come from the germline V gene. Trimming shortened V by 1 base and J by 5 bases, and 7 bases separated the two germline ends. This CDR3 comprises 13 residues. The CDR3 DNA follows: TGCGCCAGCAGCCAAGTAGGGGGAGATACGCAGTATTTT. This gives the protein CASSQVGGDTQYF.